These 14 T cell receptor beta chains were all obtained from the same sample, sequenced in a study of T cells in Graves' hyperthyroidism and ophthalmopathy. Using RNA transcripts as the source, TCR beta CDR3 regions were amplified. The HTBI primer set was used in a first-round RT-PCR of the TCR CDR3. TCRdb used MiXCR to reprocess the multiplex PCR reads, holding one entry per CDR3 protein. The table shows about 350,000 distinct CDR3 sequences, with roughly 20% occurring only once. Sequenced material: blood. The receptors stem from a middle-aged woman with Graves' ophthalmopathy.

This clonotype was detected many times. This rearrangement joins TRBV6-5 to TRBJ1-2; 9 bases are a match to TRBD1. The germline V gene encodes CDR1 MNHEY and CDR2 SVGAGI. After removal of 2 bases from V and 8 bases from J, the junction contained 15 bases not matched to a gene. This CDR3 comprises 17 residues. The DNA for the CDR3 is TGTGCCAGCAGTTACGCCCCGGGACAGGGCGGGCCAGGAGGCTACACCTTC. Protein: CASSYAPGQGGPGGYTF.

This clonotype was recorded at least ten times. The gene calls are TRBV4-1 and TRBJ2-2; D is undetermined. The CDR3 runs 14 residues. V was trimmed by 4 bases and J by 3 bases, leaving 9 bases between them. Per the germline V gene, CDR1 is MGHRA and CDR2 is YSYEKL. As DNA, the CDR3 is TGCGCCAGCAGCCGAGAAAGGTACACCGGGGAGCTGTTTTTT. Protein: CASSRERYTGELFF.

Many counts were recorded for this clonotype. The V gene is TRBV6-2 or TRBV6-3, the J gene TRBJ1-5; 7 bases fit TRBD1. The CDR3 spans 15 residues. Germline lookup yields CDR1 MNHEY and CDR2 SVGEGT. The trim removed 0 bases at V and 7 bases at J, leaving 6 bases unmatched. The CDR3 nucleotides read TGTGCCAGCAGTTACTCTTGGGGACAGCACCAGCCCCAGCATTTT. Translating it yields CASSYSWGQHQPQHF.

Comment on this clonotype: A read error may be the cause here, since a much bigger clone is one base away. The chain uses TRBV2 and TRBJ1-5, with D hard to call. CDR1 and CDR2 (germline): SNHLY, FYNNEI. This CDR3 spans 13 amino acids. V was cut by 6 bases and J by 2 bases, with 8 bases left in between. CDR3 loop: CASRVDCNQPQHF. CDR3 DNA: TGTGCCAGCAGGGTGGACTGCAATCAGCCCCAGCATTTT.

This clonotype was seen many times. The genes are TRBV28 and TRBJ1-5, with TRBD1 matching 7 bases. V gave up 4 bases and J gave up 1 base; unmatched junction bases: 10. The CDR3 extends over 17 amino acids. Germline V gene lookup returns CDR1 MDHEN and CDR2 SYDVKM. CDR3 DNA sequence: TGTGCCAGCAGTTATTATGGACGAGGGGGCAGCAATCAGCCCCAGCATTTT. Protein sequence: CASSYYGRGGSNQPQHF.

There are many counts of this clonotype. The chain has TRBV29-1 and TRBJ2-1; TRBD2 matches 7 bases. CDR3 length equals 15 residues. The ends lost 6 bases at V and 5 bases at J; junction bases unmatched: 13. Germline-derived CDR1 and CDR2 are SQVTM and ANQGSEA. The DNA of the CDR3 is TGCAGCGTGCATGAAAGCGGGACCAGTGACAATGAGCAGTTCTTC. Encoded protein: CSVHESGTSDNEQFF.

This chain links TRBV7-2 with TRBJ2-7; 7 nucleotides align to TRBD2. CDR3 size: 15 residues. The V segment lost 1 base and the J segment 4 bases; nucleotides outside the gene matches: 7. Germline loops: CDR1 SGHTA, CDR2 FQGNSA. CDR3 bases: TGTGCCAGCAGCTTAGTTTCTAGCGGCCCTTACGAGCAGTACTTC. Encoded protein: CASSLVSSGPYEQYF.

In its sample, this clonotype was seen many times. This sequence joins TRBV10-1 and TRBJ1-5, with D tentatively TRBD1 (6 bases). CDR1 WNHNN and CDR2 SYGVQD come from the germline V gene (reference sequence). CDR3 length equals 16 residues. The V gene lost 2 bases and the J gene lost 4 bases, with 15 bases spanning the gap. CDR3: CASSEPEGDRNQPQHF. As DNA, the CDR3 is TGCGCCAGCAGTGAGCCCGAGGGGGATCGGAATCAGCCCCAGCATTTT.

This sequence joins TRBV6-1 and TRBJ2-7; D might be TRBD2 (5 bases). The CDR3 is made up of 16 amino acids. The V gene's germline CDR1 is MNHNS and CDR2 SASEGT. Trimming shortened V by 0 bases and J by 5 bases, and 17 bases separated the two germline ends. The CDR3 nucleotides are TGTGCCAGCAGTGAAGCGAGACTACTAACTACTAACGAGCAGTACTTC. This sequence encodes CASSEARLLTTNEQYF.

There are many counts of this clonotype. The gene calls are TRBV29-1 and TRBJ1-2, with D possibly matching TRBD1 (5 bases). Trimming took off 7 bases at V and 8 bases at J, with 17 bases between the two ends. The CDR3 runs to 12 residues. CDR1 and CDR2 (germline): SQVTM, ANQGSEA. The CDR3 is CSAYRGAEGYTF. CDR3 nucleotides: TGCAGCGCCTATCGGGGCGCCGAGGGCTACACCTTC.

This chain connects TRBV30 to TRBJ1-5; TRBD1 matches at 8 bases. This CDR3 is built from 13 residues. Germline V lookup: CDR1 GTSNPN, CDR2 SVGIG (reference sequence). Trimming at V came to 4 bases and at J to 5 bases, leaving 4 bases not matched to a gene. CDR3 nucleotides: TGTGCCTGGACAGGGGGCTCCGATCAGCCCCAGCATTTT. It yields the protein CAWTGGSDQPQHF.

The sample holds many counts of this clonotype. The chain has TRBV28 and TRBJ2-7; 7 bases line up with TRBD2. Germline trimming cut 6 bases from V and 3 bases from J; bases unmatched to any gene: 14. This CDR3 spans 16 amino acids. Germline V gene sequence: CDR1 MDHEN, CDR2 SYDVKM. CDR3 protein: CASSFSLGTIVYEQYF. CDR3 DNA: TGTGCCAGCAGCTTCTCTCTAGGGACTATCGTCTACGAGCAGTACTTC.

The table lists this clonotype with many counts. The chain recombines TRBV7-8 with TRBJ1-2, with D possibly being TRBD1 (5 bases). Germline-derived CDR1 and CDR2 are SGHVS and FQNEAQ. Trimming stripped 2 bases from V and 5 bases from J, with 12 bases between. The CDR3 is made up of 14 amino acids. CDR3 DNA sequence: TGTGCCAGCAGCTTAAGGGGCCCGGGGTATGGCTACACCTTC. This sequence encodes CASSLRGPGYGYTF.

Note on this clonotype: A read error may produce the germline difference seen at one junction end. DNA for the CDR3: TGCGCCAGAAGTCCGGTCGGGAAAGAGACTCAGTACTTC. Its translation: CARSPVGKETQYF. The V call is TRBV5-1, the J call TRBJ2-5; D may be TRBD2 (5 bases). This CDR3 is built from 13 residues. Germline V gene lookup returns CDR1 SGHRS and CDR2 YFSETQ. The full variable domain, with the rest looked up from reference TRBV5-1 and TRBJ2-5, is KAGVTQTPRYLIKTRGQQVTLSCSPISGHRSVSWYQQTPGQGLQFLFEYFSETQRNKGNFPGRFSGRQFSNSRSEMNVSTLELGDSALYLCARSPVGKETQYFGPGTRLLVL.